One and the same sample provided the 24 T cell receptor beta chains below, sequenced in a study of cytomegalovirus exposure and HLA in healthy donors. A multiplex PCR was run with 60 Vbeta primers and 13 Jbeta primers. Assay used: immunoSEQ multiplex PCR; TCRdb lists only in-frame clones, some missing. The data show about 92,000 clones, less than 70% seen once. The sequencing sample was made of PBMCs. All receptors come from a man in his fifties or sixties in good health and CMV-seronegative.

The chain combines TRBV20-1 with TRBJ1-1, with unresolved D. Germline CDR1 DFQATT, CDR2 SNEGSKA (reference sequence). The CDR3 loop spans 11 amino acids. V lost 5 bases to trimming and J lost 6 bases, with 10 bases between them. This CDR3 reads CSAEGSAEAFF. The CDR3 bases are TGCAGTGCTGAGGGCAGCGCTGAAGCTTTCTTT.

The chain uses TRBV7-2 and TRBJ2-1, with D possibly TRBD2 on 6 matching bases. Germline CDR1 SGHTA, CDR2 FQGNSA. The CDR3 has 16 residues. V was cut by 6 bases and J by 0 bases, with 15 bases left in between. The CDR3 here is CASSLRDLSSYNEQFF. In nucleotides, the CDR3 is TGTGCCAGCAGTTTGAGGGACTTGAGCTCCTACAATGAGCAGTTCTTC. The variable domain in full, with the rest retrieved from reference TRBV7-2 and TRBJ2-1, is GAGVSQSPSNKVTEKGKDVELRCDPISGHTALYWYRQSLGQGLEFLIYFQGNSAPDKSGLPSDRFSAERTGGSVSTLTIQRTQQEDSAVYLCASSLRDLSSYNEQFFGPGTRLTVL.

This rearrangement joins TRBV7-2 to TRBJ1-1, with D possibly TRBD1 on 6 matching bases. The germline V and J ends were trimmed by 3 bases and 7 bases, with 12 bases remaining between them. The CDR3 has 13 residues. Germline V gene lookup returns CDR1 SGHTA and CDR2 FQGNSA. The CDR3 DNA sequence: TGTGCCAGCAGCTTCACAGGGTTTAGTGAAGCTTTCTTT. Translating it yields CASSFTGFSEAFF.

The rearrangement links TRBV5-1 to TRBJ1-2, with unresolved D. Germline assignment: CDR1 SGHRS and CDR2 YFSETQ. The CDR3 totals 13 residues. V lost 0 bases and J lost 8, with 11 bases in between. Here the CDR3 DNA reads TGCGCCAGCAGCTTGGGACCGGAGCGGGGCTACACCTTC. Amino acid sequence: CASSLGPERGYTF. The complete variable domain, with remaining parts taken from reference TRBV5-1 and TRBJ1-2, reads KAGVTQTPRYLIKTRGQQVTLSCSPISGHRSVSWYQQTPGQGLQFLFEYFSETQRNKGNFPGRFSGRQFSNSRSEMNVSTLELGDSALYLCASSLGPERGYTFGSGTRLTVV.

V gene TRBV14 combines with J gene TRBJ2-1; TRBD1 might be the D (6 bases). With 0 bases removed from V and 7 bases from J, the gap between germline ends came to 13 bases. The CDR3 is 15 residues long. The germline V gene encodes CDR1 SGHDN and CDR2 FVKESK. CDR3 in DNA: TGTGCCAGCAGCCAAGATGTGGGGGCGCTAAATGAGCAGTTCTTC. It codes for CASSQDVGALNEQFF.

The CDR3 DNA follows: TGTGCCAGTAGTATCTATGGGCTAGCGGGGAACACCGGGGAGCTGTTTTTT. Its protein product is CASSIYGLAGNTGELFF. This chain links TRBV19 with TRBJ2-2, with 8 bases aligning to TRBD2. CDR3 length: 17 residues. The ends lost 3 bases at V and 1 base at J; junction bases unmatched: 7. In germline, CDR1 is LNHDA, CDR2 SQIVND (reference sequence).

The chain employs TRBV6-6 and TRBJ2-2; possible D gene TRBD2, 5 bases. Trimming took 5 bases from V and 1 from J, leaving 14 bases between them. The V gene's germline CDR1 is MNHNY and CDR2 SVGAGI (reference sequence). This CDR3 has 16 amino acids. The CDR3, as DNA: TGTGCCAGCAGTAGGACTTCCCCGGAGAACACCGGGGAGCTGTTTTTT. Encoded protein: CASSRTSPENTGELFF.

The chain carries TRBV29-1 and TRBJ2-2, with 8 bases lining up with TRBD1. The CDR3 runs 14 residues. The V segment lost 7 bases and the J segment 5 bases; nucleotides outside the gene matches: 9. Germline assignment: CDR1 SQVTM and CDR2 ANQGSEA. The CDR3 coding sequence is TGCAGCGCCGGGACAGGTGGAGGTACCGGGGAGCTGTTTTTT. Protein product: CSAGTGGGTGELFF.

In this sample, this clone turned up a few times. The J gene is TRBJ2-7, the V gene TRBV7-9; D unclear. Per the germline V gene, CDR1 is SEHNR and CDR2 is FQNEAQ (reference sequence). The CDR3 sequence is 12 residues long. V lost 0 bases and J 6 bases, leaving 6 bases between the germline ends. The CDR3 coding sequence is TGTGCCAGCAGCTTAGCCCCGGGCGAGCAGTACTTC. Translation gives CASSLAPGEQYF.

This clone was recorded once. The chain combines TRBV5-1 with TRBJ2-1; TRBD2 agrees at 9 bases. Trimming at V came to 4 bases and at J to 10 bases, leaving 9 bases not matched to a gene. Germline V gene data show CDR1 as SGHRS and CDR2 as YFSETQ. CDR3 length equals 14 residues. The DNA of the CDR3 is TGCGCCAGCAGCCTAGGGACTAGCAGCAGGGAGCAGTTCTTC. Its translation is CASSLGTSSREQFF.

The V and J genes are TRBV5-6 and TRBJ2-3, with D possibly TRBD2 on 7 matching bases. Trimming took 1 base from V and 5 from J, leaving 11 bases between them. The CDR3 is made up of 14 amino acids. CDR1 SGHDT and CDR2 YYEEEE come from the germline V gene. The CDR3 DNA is TGTGCCAGCAGCTTGACAGGGAGGGGAGATACGCAGTATTTT. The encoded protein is CASSLTGRGDTQYF.

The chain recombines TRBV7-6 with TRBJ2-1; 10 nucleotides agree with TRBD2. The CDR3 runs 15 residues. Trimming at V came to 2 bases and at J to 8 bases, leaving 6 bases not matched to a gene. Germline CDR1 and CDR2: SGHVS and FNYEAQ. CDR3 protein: CASSLYLAGVDEQFF. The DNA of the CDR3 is TGTGCCAGCAGCTTATATCTAGCGGGGGTCGATGAGCAGTTCTTC.

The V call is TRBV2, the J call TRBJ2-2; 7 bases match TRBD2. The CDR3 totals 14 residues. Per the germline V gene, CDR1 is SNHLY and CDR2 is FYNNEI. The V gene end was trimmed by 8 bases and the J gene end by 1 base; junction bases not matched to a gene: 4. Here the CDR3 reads CASLAEENTGELFF. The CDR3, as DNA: TGTGCCAGCCTAGCGGAGGAGAACACCGGGGAGCTGTTTTTT.

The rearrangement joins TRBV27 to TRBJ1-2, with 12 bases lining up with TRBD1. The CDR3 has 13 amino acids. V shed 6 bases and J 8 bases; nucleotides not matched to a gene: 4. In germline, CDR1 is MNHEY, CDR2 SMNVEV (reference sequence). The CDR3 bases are TGTGCCAGCAGCCGGGACAGGGGGCTGGGCTACACCTTC. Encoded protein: CASSRDRGLGYTF.

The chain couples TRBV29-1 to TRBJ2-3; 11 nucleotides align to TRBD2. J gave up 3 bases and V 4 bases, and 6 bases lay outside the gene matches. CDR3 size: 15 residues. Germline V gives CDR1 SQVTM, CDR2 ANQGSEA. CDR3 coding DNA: TGCAGCGTTGGGGGGACTAGCGGACTAACAGATACGCAGTATTTT. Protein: CSVGGTSGLTDTQYF.

The CDR3 spells CASSRDRGDQPQHF. The CDR3 DNA is TGCGCCAGCAGCCGGGACAGGGGTGATCAGCCCCAGCATTTT. V gene TRBV5-1 combines with J gene TRBJ1-5; 10 bases are a match to TRBD1. This CDR3 region has 14 residues. V lost 4 bases, J lost 5 bases, and 3 bases stayed unmatched. Germline V lookup: CDR1 SGHRS, CDR2 YFSETQ.

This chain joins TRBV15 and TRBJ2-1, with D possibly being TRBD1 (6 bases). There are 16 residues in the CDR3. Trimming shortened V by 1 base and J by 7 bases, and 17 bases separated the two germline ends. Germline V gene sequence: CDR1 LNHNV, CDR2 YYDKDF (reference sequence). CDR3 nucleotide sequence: TGTGCCACCAGCAGAGGGACAGTCACTGTGCTGAATGAGCAGTTCTTC. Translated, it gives CATSRGTVTVLNEQFF.

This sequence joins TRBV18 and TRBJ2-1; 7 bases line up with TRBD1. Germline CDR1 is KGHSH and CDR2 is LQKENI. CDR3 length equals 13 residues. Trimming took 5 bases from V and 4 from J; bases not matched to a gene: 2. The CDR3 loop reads CASSATGYNEQFF. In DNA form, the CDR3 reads TGTGCCAGCTCAGCGACAGGGTACAATGAGCAGTTCTTC.

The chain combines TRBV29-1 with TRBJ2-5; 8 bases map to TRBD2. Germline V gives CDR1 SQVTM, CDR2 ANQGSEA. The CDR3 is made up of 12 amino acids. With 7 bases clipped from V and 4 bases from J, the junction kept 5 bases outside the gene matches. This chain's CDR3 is CSARLARETQYF. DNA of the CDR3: TGCAGCGCGCGACTAGCGCGAGAGACCCAGTACTTC.

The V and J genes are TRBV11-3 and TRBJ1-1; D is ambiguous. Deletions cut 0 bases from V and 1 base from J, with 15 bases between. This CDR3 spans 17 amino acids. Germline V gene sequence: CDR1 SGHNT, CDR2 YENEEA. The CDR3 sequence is CASSLDRVEGPNTEAFF. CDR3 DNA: TGTGCCAGCAGCTTAGATCGTGTTGAGGGCCCGAACACTGAAGCTTTCTTT.

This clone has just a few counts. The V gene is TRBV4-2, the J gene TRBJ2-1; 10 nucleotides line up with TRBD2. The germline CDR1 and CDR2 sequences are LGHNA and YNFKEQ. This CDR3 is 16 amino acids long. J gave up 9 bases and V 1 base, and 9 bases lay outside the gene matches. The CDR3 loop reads CASSQGHERGGSEQFF. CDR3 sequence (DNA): TGTGCCAGCAGCCAAGGGCATGAGCGGGGGGGTAGTGAGCAGTTCTTC.

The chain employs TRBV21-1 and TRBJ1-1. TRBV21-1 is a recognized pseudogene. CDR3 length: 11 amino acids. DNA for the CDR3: TGTGCCAGCATGCAAAGAGGTGAAGCTTTCTTT. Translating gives CASMQRGEAFF.

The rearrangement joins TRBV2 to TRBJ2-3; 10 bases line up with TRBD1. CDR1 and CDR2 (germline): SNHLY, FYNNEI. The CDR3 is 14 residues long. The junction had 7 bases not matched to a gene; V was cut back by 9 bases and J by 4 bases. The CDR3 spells CARRRGQGSDTQYF. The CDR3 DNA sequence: TGTGCCAGGAGAAGGGGACAGGGGTCAGATACGCAGTATTTT.

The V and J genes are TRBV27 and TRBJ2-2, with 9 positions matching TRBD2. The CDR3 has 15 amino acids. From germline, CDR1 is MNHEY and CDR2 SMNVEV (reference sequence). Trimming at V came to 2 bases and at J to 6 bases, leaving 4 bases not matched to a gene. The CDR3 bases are TGTGCCAGCAGTTTAGAATTAGCGGGGGCCGGGGAGCTGTTTTTT. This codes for CASSLELAGAGELFF.